This TCR beta chain comes out of a study of CD8 T cells in ankylosing spondylitis. Broader study findings: Blood from ankylosing spondylitis patients appeared to carry a characteristic eight-variant TCR beta motif. Peripheral blood samples showed relatively rare disease-linked clones, and these clones were CD8+. The clones that were linked to disease were reported to be significantly enriched in matched synovial fluid samples from ankylosing spondylitis patients. Some of these motif variants have turned up before, in reports on reactive arthritis synovial fluid and blood.

This clonotype came up once. The antigen remains unidentified. With molecular barcodes, quantitative 5'-RACE was used to make the TCR beta libraries. MiXCR, run by TCRdb on the 5' RACE reads, gives a single entry per CDR3 protein. This sample has 700,000 to 850,000 distinct CDR3 sequences, with over 9.5% found just once. The CDR3 is made up of 16 amino acids. The V end lost 4 bases, the J end lost 2 bases, and 19 bases lay between the germline ends. Germline-derived CDR1 and CDR2 are SGHRS and YFSETQ. Sequencing was done on a sample of blood, either unsorted or a sorted T cell fraction (not recorded which). The V and J genes are TRBV5-1 and TRBJ2-7; D may be TRBD1 or TRBD2 (5 bases each). This sequence originates from a male donor with ankylosing spondylitis. CDR3 protein: CASSPGTGTLAYEQYF. The CDR3 DNA follows: TGCGCCAGCAGCCCCGGAACGGGGACCCTAGCCTACGAGCAGTACTTC.